One sample yielded the 21 T cell receptor beta chains listed below, sequenced in a study of shared clonotypes between healthy human individuals (dated by TCRdb to the early 2020s). The library was produced with the immunoSEQ multiplex PCR assay. Here the immuneACCESS table is served through TCRdb, limited to in-frame sequences with V and J called. Missing clones are a known gap in these copies; in checked studies unresolved V genes cover under half, and the rest lacks a known reason. This sample gives roughly 380,000 clones in total; 96% of them show up just once. The ten largest clonotypes hold 0.25% to 0.35% of the sample. Input material: memory CD8+ T cells sorted from blood. What this sample's cell subset or site label stands for: CD45RO+ cells pooled with CCR7-negative TemRA cells. The source is a man younger than 40 in good health.

A single count supports this clone. The chain carries TRBV11-3 and TRBJ2-5; no clear D gene. V was pared by 1 base and J by 1 base, with 10 bases between. The length of the CDR3 is 15 residues. Germline CDR1 and CDR2: SGHNT and YENEEA. CDR3 residues: CASSLGSSFQETQYF. CDR3 coding DNA: TGTGCCAGCAGCTTAGGCAGTTCCTTCCAAGAGACCCAGTACTTC.

This chain connects TRBV18 to TRBJ2-1; no firm D call. Deletions cut 6 bases from V and 5 bases from J, with 8 bases between. The CDR3 spans 12 residues. Germline V gene sequence: CDR1 KGHSH, CDR2 LQKENI. The CDR3 DNA sequence: TGTGCCAGCTCCCTATACAACAATGAGCAGTTCTTC. This gives the protein CASSLYNNEQFF.

The chain recombines TRBV10-3 with TRBJ2-5; D gene unclear. CDR3 length: 16 residues. Germline V gene sequence: CDR1 ENHRY, CDR2 SYGVKD. The V gene lost 5 bases and the J gene lost 4 bases, with 20 bases spanning the gap. The CDR3 coding sequence is TGTGCCATCAGTCATGGACCGACGCGTGATGTAGAGACCCAGTACTTC. This codes for CAISHGPTRDVETQYF.

The chain employs TRBV4-1 and TRBJ2-5; 13 bases align to TRBD2. Germline CDR1 and CDR2: MGHRA and YSYEKL. Trimming removed 4 bases from V and 5 bases from J; junction bases left unmatched: 4. The CDR3 length is 15 residues. CDR3 DNA sequence: TGCGCCAGCAGCCGGACTAGCGGGAGTGGGGAGACCCAGTACTTC. Protein product: CASSRTSGSGETQYF.

The chain is built from TRBV18 and TRBJ2-5; 13 positions match TRBD2. CDR1 is KGHSH, CDR2 LQKENI, per germline. This CDR3 has 15 residues. The junction had 5 bases not matched to a gene; V was cut back by 5 bases and J by 5 bases. This chain's CDR3 is CASSASTSGRETQYF. DNA for the CDR3: TGTGCCAGCTCAGCCTCGACTAGCGGGAGGGAGACCCAGTACTTC.

This clone was seen just once. V is TRBV30 and J is TRBJ1-1; tentative D call: TRBD1 (5 bases). CDR1 and CDR2 from the germline V gene are GTSNPN and SVGIG (reference sequence). The ends were cut back, 3 bases at V and 5 bases at J, with 13 bases in the middle. CDR3 length: 13 amino acids. The CDR3 loop reads CAWRPGVTTEAFF. The CDR3 coding sequence is TGTGCCTGGAGGCCGGGGGTAACGACTGAAGCTTTCTTT.

The chain couples TRBV5-1 to TRBJ2-3, with TRBD2 matching over 8 bases. After removal of 2 bases from V and 2 bases from J, the junction contained 4 bases not matched to a gene. The CDR3 is 15 residues long. Germline V gene data show CDR1 as SGHRS and CDR2 as YFSETQ. CDR3 amino acids: CASSFGTRDTDTQYF. CDR3 coding DNA: TGCGCCAGCAGCTTTGGGACTAGAGACACAGATACGCAGTATTTT.

This chain links TRBV15 with TRBJ2-4; TRBD2 matches at 10 bases. Germline V gene sequence: CDR1 LNHNV, CDR2 YYDKDF (reference sequence). V shed 1 base, J shed 0 bases, and the junction held 0 bases outside the gene matches. This CDR3 spans 16 amino acids. The DNA of the CDR3 is TGTGCCACCAGCAGAGGACTAGCGGGAGCCAAAAACATTCAGTACTTC. It encodes CATSRGLAGAKNIQYF.

V and J are TRBV28 and TRBJ2-5; D unresolved. The ends were cut back, 3 bases at V and 4 bases at J, with 9 bases in the middle. The germline gives CDR1 MDHEN, CDR2 SYDVKM. The CDR3 sequence is 13 residues long. CDR3 in DNA: TGTGCCAGCAGTTTGGTCTCGGCAGAGACCCAGTACTTC. It specifies CASSLVSAETQYF.

V and J are TRBV27 and TRBJ2-1; a possible D gene is TRBD2 (6 bases). The CDR3 sequence is 15 residues long. V lost 8 bases and J lost 1, with 15 bases in between. The germline V gene has CDR1 MNHEY and CDR2 SMNVEV (reference sequence). CDR3 sequence (DNA): TGTGCCAGCGGACTTAGCGGACTTTCCTACAATGAGCAGTTCTTC. Protein product: CASGLSGLSYNEQFF.

This clone was detected once. The chain joins TRBV11-2 to TRBJ2-4, with TRBD1 as a possible D gene (6 bases). The germline V gene has CDR1 SGHAT and CDR2 FQNNGV. CDR3 length: 18 residues. V dropped 1 base and J dropped 8 bases, with 24 bases sitting between them. CDR3 in DNA: TGTGCCAGCAGCTTAGGGCGATATCCGGTAACAGGGTTACACATTCAGTACTTC. Translating gives CASSLGRYPVTGLHIQYF.

This chain joins TRBV27 and TRBJ1-5, with a weak D call TRBD1 (6 bases). V was clipped by 2 bases and J by 1 base, with 9 bases between them. CDR1 MNHEY and CDR2 SMNVEV come from the germline V gene (reference sequence). This CDR3 has 15 residues. CDR3 sequence (DNA): TGTGCCAGCAGTTTACAGGGGATGAGCAATCAGCCCCAGCATTTT. This encodes CASSLQGMSNQPQHF.

CDR3 nucleotide sequence: TGTGCCAGCAGGGCAACTAGCGGAACGACCGGGGAGCTGTTTTTT. It is translated as CASRATSGTTGELFF. The V and J genes are TRBV6-5 and TRBJ2-2; 8 nucleotides match TRBD2. This CDR3 is 15 amino acids long. CDR1 MNHEY and CDR2 SVGAGI come from the germline V gene. V lost 6 bases to trimming and J lost 5 bases; unmatched junction nucleotides: 8.

The genes are TRBV21-1 and TRBJ1-1. TRBV21-1 is a recognized pseudogene. This CDR3 contains 15 residues. Here the CDR3 DNA reads TGTGCCAGCAGCAAAGTTTTAAGACGGGTCACTGAAGCTTTCTTT. This encodes CASSKVLRRVTEAFF.

The chain's CDR3 is CASSWGVREWGEQFF. CDR3 in DNA: TGTGCCAGCAGCTGGGGCGTGAGGGAATGGGGTGAGCAGTTCTTC. The V gene is TRBV7-2, the J gene TRBJ2-1; D may be TRBD1 or TRBD2 (5 bases each). The CDR3 has 15 residues. Germline V lookup: CDR1 SGHTA, CDR2 FQGNSA. V was trimmed by 4 bases and J by 9 bases, leaving 19 bases between them. Based on the CDR3 plus reference TRBV7-2 and TRBJ2-1, the full variable domain is GAGVSQSPSNKVTEKGKDVELRCDPISGHTALYWYRQSLGQGLEFLIYFQGNSAPDKSGLPSDRFSAERTGGSVSTLTIQRTQQEDSAVYLCASSWGVREWGEQFFGPGTRLTVL.

The CDR3 sequence: CASSEQGASTDTQYF. The CDR3 region has the DNA TGTGCCAGCAGCGAACAGGGGGCGAGCACAGATACGCAGTATTTT. The chain is built from TRBV28 and TRBJ2-3, with 9 bases that match TRBD1. The junction had 4 bases not matched to a gene; V was cut back by 6 bases and J by 0 bases. There are 15 residues in the CDR3. Germline V gene lookup returns CDR1 MDHEN and CDR2 SYDVKM.

This chain connects TRBV6-1 to TRBJ2-7, with no clear D. The V and J ends lost 5 bases and 4 bases respectively, with 15 bases between them. Germline CDR1 and CDR2: MNHNS and SASEGT. The CDR3 extends over 14 amino acids. CDR3 coding DNA: TGTGCCAGCAGTTCAGACACTTGGTCGTACGAGCAGTACTTC. It encodes CASSSDTWSYEQYF.

V gene TRBV15 combines with J gene TRBJ2-7; tentative D call: TRBD2 (6 bases). CDR1 and CDR2 from the germline V gene are LNHNV and YYDKDF (reference sequence). The V end was cut by 0 bases, the J end by 2 bases, with 11 bases between. This CDR3 contains 15 residues. The CDR3 loop is CATSRDRERAYEQYF. CDR3 bases: TGTGCCACCAGCAGAGACAGGGAGCGGGCCTACGAGCAGTACTTC.

The chain carries TRBV5-1 and TRBJ1-6; 7 nucleotides line up with TRBD1. CDR3 length equals 16 residues. The trim removed 4 bases at V and 0 bases at J, leaving 4 bases unmatched. Germline CDR1 and CDR2: SGHRS and YFSETQ. CDR3 loop: CASSAWDSSYNSPLHF. The CDR3 DNA reads TGCGCCAGCAGCGCCTGGGACAGCTCCTATAATTCACCCCTCCACTTT.

V gene TRBV9 combines with J gene TRBJ2-1, with 7 bases fitting TRBD2. Germline assignment: CDR1 SGDLS and CDR2 YYNGEE. The CDR3 is 16 residues long. With 0 bases clipped from V and 2 bases from J, the junction kept 5 bases outside the gene matches. CDR3 nucleotide sequence: TGTGCCAGCAGCGTAGTAAGTCTAGCGGCCTACAATGAGCAGTTCTTC. Translation: CASSVVSLAAYNEQFF.

The rearrangement uses TRBV15 and TRBJ2-5; maybe TRBD2 (6 bases). The CDR3 covers 15 residues. V was clipped by 1 base and J by 5 bases, with 14 bases between them. In germline, CDR1 is LNHNV, CDR2 YYDKDF (reference sequence). CDR3 protein: CATSRVAVRAETQYF. CDR3 nucleotides: TGTGCCACCAGCAGAGTAGCGGTAAGGGCGGAGACCCAGTACTTC.